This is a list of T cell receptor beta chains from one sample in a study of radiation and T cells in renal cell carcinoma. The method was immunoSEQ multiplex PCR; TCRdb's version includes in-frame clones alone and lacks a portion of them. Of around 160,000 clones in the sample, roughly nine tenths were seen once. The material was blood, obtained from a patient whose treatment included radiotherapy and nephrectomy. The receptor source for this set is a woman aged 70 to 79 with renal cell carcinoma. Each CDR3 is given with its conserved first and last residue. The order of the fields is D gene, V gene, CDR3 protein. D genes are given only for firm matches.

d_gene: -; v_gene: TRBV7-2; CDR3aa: CASSFSGTPRNSPLHF
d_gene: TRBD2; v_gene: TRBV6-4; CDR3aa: CASSDSDGGADTQYF
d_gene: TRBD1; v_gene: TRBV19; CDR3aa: CASTSNTWTGQNNYGYTF
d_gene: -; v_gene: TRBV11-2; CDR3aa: CASTPGMRTEAFF
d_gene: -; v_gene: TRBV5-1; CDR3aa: CASSPDNSNQPQHF
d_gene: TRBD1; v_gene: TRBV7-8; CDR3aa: CASSTTGDGGTQYF
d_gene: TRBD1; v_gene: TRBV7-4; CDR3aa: CASSHTGDTEAFF
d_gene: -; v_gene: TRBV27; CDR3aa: CASSPKNTGELFF
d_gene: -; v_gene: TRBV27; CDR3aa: CASSLSSPPEQYF
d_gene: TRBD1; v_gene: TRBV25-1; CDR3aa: CASSAPGGGTEAFF
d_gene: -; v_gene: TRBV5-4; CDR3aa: CASSLDRNYGYTF
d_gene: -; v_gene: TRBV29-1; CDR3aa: CSVQPLEKQGIDGYTF
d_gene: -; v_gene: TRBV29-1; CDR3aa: CSVGPLTADSGNTIYF
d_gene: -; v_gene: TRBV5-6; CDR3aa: CASSLGGQGQTQYF
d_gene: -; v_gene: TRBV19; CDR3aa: CASSILGQVWGLGRMNTEAFF
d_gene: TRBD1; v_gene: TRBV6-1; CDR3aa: CASNTQRGRHGYTF
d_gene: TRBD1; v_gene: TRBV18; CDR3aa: CASSPIPGQVSSYEQYF
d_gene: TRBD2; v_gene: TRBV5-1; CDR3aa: CASSLGLAGSTDTQYF
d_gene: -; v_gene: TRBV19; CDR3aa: CASSMGRSYNEQFF
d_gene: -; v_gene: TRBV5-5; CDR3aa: CASSLKRAYEQYF
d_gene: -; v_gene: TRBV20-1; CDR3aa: CSASAQETQYF
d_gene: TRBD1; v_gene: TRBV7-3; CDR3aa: CASSSSGTGGNEQFF
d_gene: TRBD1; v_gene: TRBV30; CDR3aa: CAWRFRDRGANYGYTF
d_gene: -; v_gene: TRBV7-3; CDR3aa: CASSLMAVAASTDTQYF
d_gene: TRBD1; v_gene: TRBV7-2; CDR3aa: CASSLDNRGREQYF
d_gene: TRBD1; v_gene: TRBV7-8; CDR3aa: CASISFTGGGGYTF
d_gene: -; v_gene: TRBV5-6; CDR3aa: CASSYIPTVLYGYTF
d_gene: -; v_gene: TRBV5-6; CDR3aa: CASSLERRRSGNTIYF
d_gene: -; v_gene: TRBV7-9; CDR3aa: CASSLARIRGSSSGNTIYF
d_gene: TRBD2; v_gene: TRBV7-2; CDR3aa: CASSTPRGTYEQYF
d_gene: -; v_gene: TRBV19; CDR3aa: CASSIARTVNTEAFF
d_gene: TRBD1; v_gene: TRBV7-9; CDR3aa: CASSLTFGTGHYEQYF
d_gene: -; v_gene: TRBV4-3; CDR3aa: CASSQSPHRNTEAFF
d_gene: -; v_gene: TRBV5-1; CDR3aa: CASSLQGALSGNTIYF
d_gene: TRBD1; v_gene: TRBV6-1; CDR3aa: CASSGRLPRGETQYF
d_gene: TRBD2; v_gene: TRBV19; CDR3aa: CASNPLGTSGRPGELFF